The 9 T cell receptor beta chains below come from one sample, sequenced in a study of CD8+ T cells in alopecia areata. The sequencing template was cDNA reverse transcribed from extracted RNA. Only in-frame clones appear in the TCRdb table, and some are missing; sequencing was by immunoSEQ multiplex PCR. Of about 140,000 clones in the sample, 55% were seen once. The specimen was CD4+ T cells sorted from blood. All receptors come from a human donor in good health.

This clone came up a few times. J is TRBJ2-5 and V is TRBV4-1; no clear D gene. The CDR3 sequence is 13 residues long. Trimming cost V 3 bases and J 1 base, with 6 bases left between them. Germline V gene data show CDR1 as MGHRA and CDR2 as YSYEKL. CDR3 in amino acids: CASSQRVQETQYF. The CDR3 DNA sequence: TGCGCCAGCAGCCAGCGAGTCCAAGAGACCCAGTACTTC.

The V gene is TRBV29-1, the J gene TRBJ2-7; the D is unclear. V dropped 4 bases and J dropped 3 bases, with 13 bases sitting between them. Germline CDR1 and CDR2: SQVTM and ANQGSEA. This CDR3 is 13 amino acids long. DNA of the CDR3: TGCAGCGTTGGACGAGAACAGAGCTACGAGCAGTACTTC. This translates into CSVGREQSYEQYF.

This clone showed up just a few times. The chain uses TRBV29-1 and TRBJ2-6; either TRBD1 or TRBD2 may fit D (5 bases each). The CDR3 spans 16 residues. Trimming left V 3 bases short and J 0 bases short, with 12 bases between. Germline V CDR1 and CDR2: SQVTM, ANQGSEA. The CDR3 region is CSVDGDGVSGANVLTF. The CDR3 DNA reads as TGCAGCGTTGATGGGGACGGAGTCTCTGGGGCCAACGTCCTGACTTTC. Variable domain in full (rest from reference TRBV29-1 and TRBJ2-6): SAVISQKPSRDICQRGTSLTIQCQVDSQVTMMFWYRQQPGQSLTLIATANQGSEATYESGFVIDKFPISRPNLTFSTLTVSNMSPEDSSIYLCSVDGDGVSGANVLTFGAGSRLTVL.

The V gene is TRBV7-8, the J gene TRBJ2-3, with D maybe TRBD2 (5 bases). Germline-derived CDR1 and CDR2 are SGHVS and FQNEAQ. Deletions cut 8 bases from V and 2 bases from J, with 17 bases between. This CDR3 contains 15 residues. CDR3 loop: CASSIGLSATDTQYF. CDR3 bases: TGTGCCAGCTCGATTGGACTTAGTGCCACAGATACGCAGTATTTT.

The V call is TRBV7-6, the J call TRBJ1-1; D might be TRBD1 (5 bases). Trimming took 6 bases from V and 2 from J, leaving 10 bases between them. CDR3 length: 13 amino acids. In germline, CDR1 is SGHVS, CDR2 FNYEAQ. The CDR3 DNA reads TGTGCCAGCAGTTGGGGCCGAAACACTGAAGCTTTCTTT. Its translation is CASSWGRNTEAFF. Variable domain in full (rest from reference TRBV7-6 and TRBJ1-1): GAGVSQSPRYKVTKRGQDVALRCDPISGHVSLYWYRQALGQGPEFLTYFNYEAQQDKSGLPNDRFSAERPEGSISTLTIQRTEQRDSAMYRCASSWGRNTEAFFGQGTRLTVV.

V usage is TRBV29-1 and J usage is TRBJ2-1, with TRBD2 identical over 7 bases. The germline V gene has CDR1 SQVTM and CDR2 ANQGSEA. V shed 4 bases, J shed 5 bases, and the junction held 11 bases outside the gene matches. The CDR3 totals 15 residues. CDR3 protein: CSVAISAGANNEQFF. In DNA, the CDR3 is TGCAGCGTTGCCATATCCGCGGGAGCTAACAATGAGCAGTTCTTC.

V is TRBV29-1 and J is TRBJ2-5; 12 bases match TRBD2. The last part of the DNA fits TRBJ2-7 better; the J call may be wrong. CDR3 length equals 14 residues. Germline values: CDR1 SQVTM, CDR2 ANQGSEA. The CDR3 here is CSVMGLAGLYEQYF. The CDR3, as DNA: TGCAGCGTCATGGGACTAGCGGGTTTGTACGAGCAGTACTTC.

The V gene is TRBV5-1, the J gene TRBJ2-6; 12 bases are a match to TRBD1. V shed 3 bases and J 4 bases; nucleotides not matched to a gene: 8. Germline V lookup: CDR1 SGHRS, CDR2 YFSETQ. The CDR3 has 18 amino acids. This CDR3 reads CASSSPGQGAGGANVLTF. DNA for the CDR3: TGCGCCAGCAGCTCCCCGGGACAGGGGGCCGGAGGGGCCAACGTCCTGACTTTC.

This clone was seen just once. The CDR3 region is CASSFAEQTQYF. The CDR3 bases are TGTGCCAGCAGCTTTGCTGAACAGACCCAGTACTTC. This sequence joins TRBV7-9 and TRBJ2-5, with unresolved D. With 3 bases removed from V and 6 bases from J, the gap between germline ends came to 8 bases. The germline gives CDR1 SEHNR, CDR2 FQNEAQ (reference sequence). The length of the CDR3 is 12 residues.